The next 5 T cell receptor beta chains were all read from a single sample in a study of cytomegalovirus exposure and HLA in healthy donors. 13 Jbeta primers and 60 Vbeta primers were used for the PCR. The table came from immunoSEQ multiplex PCR; TCRdb's copy has only in-frame clones and leaves some out. This sample lists around 100,000 clones; its ten largest clones have 0.55% to 0.65%. Sequenced material: PBMCs. All receptors come from a man aged 50-60 years in good health and CMV-seronegative.

J is TRBJ1-2 and V is TRBV28, with D uncertain. This CDR3 spans 13 amino acids. CDR1 is MDHEN and CDR2 is SYDVKM in the germline V gene. V dropped 5 bases and J dropped 4 bases, with 11 bases sitting between them. This CDR3 is CASSLRGLYGYTF. In nucleotides, the CDR3 is TGTGCCAGCAGTCTCCGGGGTCTCTATGGCTACACCTTC.

The chain is built from TRBV6-5 and TRBJ2-2, with D hard to call. Per the germline V gene, CDR1 is MNHEY and CDR2 is SVGAGI. The length of the CDR3 is 12 residues. Trimming removed 6 bases from V and 6 bases from J, with 8 bases in between. The CDR3 region is CASSPTPGELFF. CDR3 nucleotide sequence: TGTGCCAGCAGCCCAACTCCCGGGGAGCTGTTTTTT.

J is TRBJ2-7 and V is TRBV7-8; TRBD1 agrees at 8 bases. In germline, CDR1 is SGHVS, CDR2 FQNEAQ. The CDR3 covers 14 residues. Germline trimming cut 5 bases from V and 3 bases from J; bases unmatched to any gene: 6. CDR3 protein: CASSPTGTGYEQYF. The CDR3 region has the DNA TGTGCCAGCAGCCCAACCGGGACAGGCTACGAGCAGTACTTC. Complete variable domain (other parts from reference TRBV7-8 and TRBJ2-7): GAGVSQSPRYKVAKRGQDVALRCDPISGHVSLFWYQQALGQGPEFLTYFQNEAQLDKSGLPSDRFFAERPEGSVSTLKIQRTQQEDSAVYLCASSPTGTGYEQYFGPGTRLTVT.

The chain recombines TRBV4-1 with TRBJ2-7; D uncertain. Looked up from germline, CDR1 is MGHRA and CDR2 is YSYEKL. This CDR3 is built from 16 residues. V lost 4 bases, J lost 0 bases, and 16 bases lay in between. The DNA of the CDR3 is TGCGCCAGCAGCCGAGAGACCGAGCGAAGCTCCTACGAGCAGTACTTC. This codes for CASSRETERSSYEQYF.

The CDR3: CASSLQAHYGYTF. The CDR3 region has the DNA TGTGCCAGCAGCTTACAGGCCCACTATGGCTACACCTTC. The chain employs TRBV7-2 and TRBJ1-2; D unclear. CDR3 length: 13 amino acids. Germline CDR1 SGHTA, CDR2 FQGNSA. V was pared by 2 bases and J by 3 bases, with 7 bases between.